These 28 T cell receptor beta chains share one sample of origin, sequenced in a study of cytomegalovirus exposure and HLA in healthy donors. It was with 60 Vbeta and 13 Jbeta primers that the PCR ran. The data were produced by immunoSEQ multiplex PCR, yet TCRdb's version contains in-frame clones alone and is incomplete. Here the sample spans 120,000 or so clones, approximately 78% being singletons. Sequencing input: PBMCs. The receptors here all came from a man aged 30 to 39 in good health and CMV-seropositive.

This chain uses TRBV11-2 with TRBJ2-1; 7 nucleotides line up with TRBD2. J was trimmed by 3 bases and V by 1 base; bases with no gene match: 6. Looked up from germline, CDR1 is SGHAT and CDR2 is FQNNGV. The CDR3 extends over 16 amino acids. As DNA, the CDR3 is TGTGCCAGCAGCTTAGGACTGCGGGAGCTCTACAATGAGCAGTTCTTC. It specifies CASSLGLRELYNEQFF. Full variable domain (rest looked up from reference TRBV11-2 and TRBJ2-1): EAGVAQSPRYKIIEKRQSVAFWCNPISGHATLYWYQQILGQGPKLLIQFQNNGVVDDSQLPKDRFSAERLKGVDSTLKIQPAKLEDSAVYLCASSLGLRELYNEQFFGPGTRLTVL.

The rearrangement joins TRBV15 to TRBJ2-3, with 9 bases identical to TRBD1. CDR1 and CDR2 (germline): LNHNV, YYDKDF (reference sequence). V gave up 2 bases and J gave up 5 bases; unmatched junction bases: 8. This CDR3 has 16 residues. CDR3 loop: CATSRNRGPGIDTQYF. For the CDR3, the DNA is TGTGCCACCAGCAGAAACAGGGGGCCCGGGATAGATACGCAGTATTTT.

The rearrangement links TRBV6-6 to TRBJ1-5; 8 bases fit TRBD1. The J segment lost 6 bases and the V segment lost 4 bases, leaving 5 bases of the junction unmatched. Germline V lookup: CDR1 MNHNY, CDR2 SVGAGI (reference sequence). The CDR3 covers 14 residues. The CDR3 DNA reads TGTGCCAGCAGTTCCAGGGGGCTCGGTCAGCCCCAGCATTTT. This gives the protein CASSSRGLGQPQHF.

The chain uses TRBV6-5 and TRBJ2-1; the D is unclear. Per the germline V gene, CDR1 is MNHEY and CDR2 is SVGAGI. The CDR3 sequence is 15 residues long. The ends were cut back, 8 bases at V and 7 bases at J, with 21 bases in the middle. The CDR3 nucleotides are TGTGCCAGCCACCCCGTCGGGTCAGTCTGGAATGAGCAGTTCTTC. Encoded protein: CASHPVGSVWNEQFF.

This chain links TRBV27 with TRBJ2-5; TRBD2 is a possible D gene (7 bases). The CDR3 runs to 22 residues. V lost 1 base to trimming and J lost 5 bases, with 35 bases between them. Per germline, CDR1 MNHEY and CDR2 SMNVEV (reference sequence). Here the CDR3 reads CASSLLAPLRRGRDDFRETQYF. Here the CDR3 DNA reads TGTGCCAGCAGTTTATTGGCTCCTCTTCGGCGGGGGCGGGACGATTTCCGTGAGACCCAGTACTTC.

V and J are TRBV4-3 and TRBJ1-1; D ambiguous. V was trimmed by 3 bases and J by 1 base, leaving 9 bases between them. There are 14 residues in the CDR3. Per germline, CDR1 LGHNA and CDR2 YSLEER. In DNA form, the CDR3 reads TGCGCCAGCAGCCAGAGGGCTGGGAACACTGAAGCTTTCTTT. Residues: CASSQRAGNTEAFF.

The chain uses TRBV18 and TRBJ2-1; 15 bases match TRBD2. The germline gives CDR1 KGHSH, CDR2 LQKENI. V dropped 3 bases and J dropped 3; count of bases not matched to a gene: 9. The CDR3 loop spans 19 amino acids. The CDR3 DNA is TGTGCCAGCTCACCTCCGGGACTAGCGGGAGGAATGTTCTACAATGAGCAGTTCTTC. This translates into CASSPPGLAGGMFYNEQFF.

In DNA form, the CDR3 reads TGTGCCAGCAGCCAGGACAGGGTCTGGGAGACCCAGTACTTC. It is translated as CASSQDRVWETQYF. This chain uses TRBV7-2 with TRBJ2-5; 8 nucleotides align to TRBD1. V was clipped by 5 bases and J by 5 bases; unmatched bases: 7. Germline loops: CDR1 SGHTA, CDR2 FQGNSA. This CDR3 is built from 14 residues.

This clone was found once. In DNA form, the CDR3 reads TGTGCCAGCTCTGCCCAGTTGTACGAGCAGTACTTC. It translates to CASSAQLYEQYF. V is TRBV5-5 and J is TRBJ2-7, with D unclear. The V gene lost 7 bases and the J gene lost 4 bases, with 12 bases spanning the gap. CDR1 SGHKS and CDR2 YYEKEE come from the germline V gene (reference sequence). The CDR3 spans 12 residues.

The rearrangement links TRBV7-8 to TRBJ2-7; TRBD2 aligns across 10 bases. From germline, CDR1 is SGHVS and CDR2 FQNEAQ. The V segment lost 5 bases and the J segment 0 bases; nucleotides outside the gene matches: 4. The length of the CDR3 is 15 residues. The CDR3 bases are TGTGCCAGCAGCCCGACTAGCGGGTTCTCCTACGAGCAGTACTTC. This encodes CASSPTSGFSYEQYF.

The V and J genes are TRBV2 and TRBJ2-1; no firm D call. The CDR3 sequence is 14 residues long. Germline lookup yields CDR1 SNHLY and CDR2 FYNNEI. V was cut by 7 bases and J by 6 bases, with 16 bases left in between. This CDR3 reads CASIPRGRRNEQFF. The CDR3 DNA reads as TGTGCCAGCATCCCAAGAGGAAGGCGCAATGAGCAGTTCTTC.

This chain connects TRBV5-4 to TRBJ2-7; TRBD2 matches 8 bases. CDR1 and CDR2 from the germline V gene are SGHNT and YYREEE (reference sequence). The CDR3 length is 15 residues. J was trimmed by 1 base and V by 0 bases; bases with no gene match: 3. The CDR3 nucleotides read TGTGCCAGCAGCTTGGAACTAGCGGTGTCCTACGAGCAGTACTTC. Amino acid sequence: CASSLELAVSYEQYF.

The chain links TRBV5-1 to TRBJ2-7, with TRBD1 as a possible D gene (6 bases). CDR1 is SGHRS, CDR2 YFSETQ, per germline. The length of the CDR3 is 14 residues. V lost 4 bases and J 7 bases, leaving 18 bases between the germline ends. Written as DNA, the CDR3 is TGCGCCAGCAGCATTCTACAGGGTTCGGGGGAGCAGTACTTC. It encodes CASSILQGSGEQYF.

The chain links TRBV4-3 to TRBJ2-5; 7 bases align to TRBD2. The CDR3 has 15 residues. The germline CDR1 and CDR2 sequences are LGHNA and YSLEER. V was pared by 4 bases and J by 7 bases, with 12 bases of the junction left unmatched. For the CDR3, the DNA is TGCGCCAGCAGCCGGGGTAGGGGAGGGCACTTGACCCAGTACTTC. Amino acids: CASSRGRGGHLTQYF.

The chain joins TRBV21-1 to TRBJ2-4; the table calls TRBD2, which could not be checked here. TRBV21-1 is a pseudogene. This CDR3 comprises 16 residues. The CDR3 nucleotides read TGTGCCAGCATCCTTGGCGGATTCATTAGCGAAAACATTCAGTACTTC. Amino acids: CASILGGFISENIQYF.

This clone came up a few times. V usage is TRBV5-1 and J usage is TRBJ2-3, with a tentative D call TRBD1 (5 bases). This CDR3 has 17 residues. Germline loops: CDR1 SGHRS, CDR2 YFSETQ. Between the trimmed V and J ends, which lost 2 bases and 3 bases, there was a span of 19 bases. The CDR3 DNA is TGCGCCAGCAGCTTCCCAACCGCAGGGAATTCGACAGATACGCAGTATTTT. It encodes CASSFPTAGNSTDTQYF.

V gene TRBV9 combines with J gene TRBJ2-1, with TRBD2 identical over 7 bases. V lost 0 bases and J lost 0; bases outside the gene matches: 3. The CDR3 runs 16 residues. Per germline, CDR1 SGDLS and CDR2 YYNGEE. DNA for the CDR3: TGTGCCAGCAGCGTAGAGGGCGGGAGCTCCTACAATGAGCAGTTCTTC. Protein product: CASSVEGGSSYNEQFF. The full variable domain, rest sourced from reference TRBV9 and TRBJ2-1, is DSGVTQTPKHLITATGQRVTLRCSPRSGDLSVYWYQQSLDQGLQFLIQYYNGEERAKGNILERFSAQQFPDLHSELNLSSLELGDSALYFCASSVEGGSSYNEQFFGPGTRLTVL.

The J gene is TRBJ2-1, the V gene TRBV11-1; D is unresolved. V dropped 1 base and J dropped 3 bases, with 7 bases sitting between them. Germline assignment: CDR1 SGHAT and CDR2 FQDESV (reference sequence). The CDR3 loop spans 14 amino acids. The CDR3 region has the DNA TGTGCCAGCAGCTTAGGTGTAGTCTACAATGAGCAGTTCTTC. Residues: CASSLGVVYNEQFF.

This clone showed up just a few times. The identical CDR3 is also encoded by other nucleotide sequences in the sample. The chain uses TRBV28 and TRBJ1-4; TRBD1 aligns across 7 bases. J gave up 5 bases and V 4 bases, and 4 bases lay outside the gene matches. This CDR3 has 14 residues. The germline CDR1 and CDR2 sequences are MDHEN and SYDVKM. CDR3 sequence reads: CASSSGTVNEKLFF. The CDR3 DNA sequence: TGTGCCAGCAGTTCCGGGACAGTCAATGAAAAACTGTTTTTT. Using reference TRBV28 and TRBJ1-4 for the parts outside the CDR3, the full variable domain is DVKVTQSSRYLVKRTGEKVFLECVQDMDHENMFWYRQDPGLGLRLIYFSYDVKMKEKGDIPEGYSVSREKKERFSLILESASTNQTSMYLCASSSGTVNEKLFFGSGTQLSVL.

This rearrangement joins TRBV4-1 to TRBJ2-1; 9 nucleotides align to TRBD2. The ends lost 4 bases at V and 6 bases at J; junction bases unmatched: 7. Germline V gene sequence: CDR1 MGHRA, CDR2 YSYEKL. CDR3 length equals 15 residues. This chain's CDR3 is CASSLLGLASNEQFF. The CDR3 nucleotides are TGCGCCAGCAGCCTCTTGGGACTAGCCTCCAATGAGCAGTTCTTC.

The rearrangement uses TRBV2 and TRBJ2-7, with TRBD2 matching 12 bases. The CDR3 spans 14 residues. The V segment lost 5 bases and the J segment 7 bases; nucleotides outside the gene matches: 6. Looked up from germline, CDR1 is SNHLY and CDR2 is FYNNEI. In nucleotides, the CDR3 is TGTGCCAGCAGTCCTAGCGGGGGGGGCTTGGAGCAGTACTTC. It codes for CASSPSGGGLEQYF.

This clone appeared a few times. The rearrangement links TRBV19 to TRBJ2-5; 7 nucleotides line up with TRBD1. The V gene's germline CDR1 is LNHDA and CDR2 SQIVND (reference sequence). The CDR3 is 17 amino acids. Unmatched junction bases numbered 11, after V lost 4 bases and J lost 0 bases. This CDR3 is CASSRVTGAQYQETQYF. The CDR3 nucleotides read TGTGCCAGTAGTAGAGTCACAGGGGCCCAATACCAAGAGACCCAGTACTTC.

V gene TRBV27 combines with J gene TRBJ2-1, with 8 bases lining up with TRBD1. The CDR3 length is 13 residues. V dropped 3 bases and J dropped 7; count of bases not matched to a gene: 2. Germline V gives CDR1 MNHEY, CDR2 SMNVEV (reference sequence). CDR3 bases: TGTGCCAGCAGTTTGAACAGGGGGAATGAGCAGTTCTTC. Translation: CASSLNRGNEQFF.

V gene TRBV9 combines with J gene TRBJ1-2; possible D gene TRBD1, 5 bases. The germline V gene has CDR1 SGDLS and CDR2 YYNGEE. Trimming left V 9 bases short and J 6 bases short, with 15 bases between. The CDR3 totals 12 residues. Here the CDR3 reads CATIPVGDGYTF. The CDR3 DNA is TGTGCCACCATTCCGGTAGGGGATGGCTACACCTTC. The full variable domain, rest sourced from reference TRBV9 and TRBJ1-2, is DSGVTQTPKHLITATGQRVTLRCSPRSGDLSVYWYQQSLDQGLQFLIQYYNGEERAKGNILERFSAQQFPDLHSELNLSSLELGDSALYFCATIPVGDGYTFGSGTRLTVV.

This clone appeared a single time. CDR3 in DNA: TGTGCCAGCAGCCGGGGCAGGGGGGAAGAGACCCAGTACTTC. Its protein product is CASSRGRGEETQYF. This sequence joins TRBV2 and TRBJ2-5; possible D gene TRBD1, 7 bases. Between the trimmed V and J ends, which lost 6 bases and 3 bases, there was a span of 14 bases. The CDR3 has 14 amino acids. CDR1 is SNHLY, CDR2 FYNNEI, per germline.

The chain couples TRBV6-5 to TRBJ2-3; a possible D gene is TRBD2 (6 bases). Germline assignment: CDR1 MNHEY and CDR2 SVGAGI. The CDR3 is 16 amino acids. V lost 0 bases and J 5 bases, leaving 15 bases between the germline ends. The CDR3 region is CASSYSARDLLDTQYF. The CDR3 region has the DNA TGTGCCAGCAGTTACTCGGCCCGGGACTTACTAGATACGCAGTATTTT.

The chain uses TRBV6-4 and TRBJ2-1; 8 bases are shared with TRBD2. With 0 bases clipped from V and 4 bases from J, the junction kept 2 bases outside the gene matches. The CDR3 consists of 15 residues. Per germline, CDR1 MRHNA and CDR2 SNTAGT. The CDR3 DNA sequence: TGTGCCAGCAGTGACTCTAGCGGGATTTACAATGAGCAGTTCTTC. Amino acid sequence: CASSDSSGIYNEQFF.

This clone was counted a single time. This chain connects TRBV30 to TRBJ2-6; a possible D gene is TRBD1 (6 bases). The germline V and J ends were trimmed by 0 bases and 2 bases, with 14 bases remaining between them. This CDR3 is 17 amino acids long. The germline V gene has CDR1 GTSNPN and CDR2 SVGIG (reference sequence). For the CDR3, the DNA is TGTGCCTGGAGTGTACAGGGTGAGTCCCCTGGGGCCAACGTCCTGACTTTC. Translation gives CAWSVQGESPGANVLTF.